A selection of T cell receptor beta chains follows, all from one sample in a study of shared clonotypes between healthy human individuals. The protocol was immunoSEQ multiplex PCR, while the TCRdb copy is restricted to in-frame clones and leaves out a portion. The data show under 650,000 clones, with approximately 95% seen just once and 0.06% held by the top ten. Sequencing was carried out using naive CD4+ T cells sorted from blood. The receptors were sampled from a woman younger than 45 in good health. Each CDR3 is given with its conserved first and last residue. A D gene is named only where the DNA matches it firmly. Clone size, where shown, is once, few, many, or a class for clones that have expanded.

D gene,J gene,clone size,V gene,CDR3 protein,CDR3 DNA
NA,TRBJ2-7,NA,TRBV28,CATGGDSYEQYF,TGTGCCACCGGGGGAGATTCTTACGAGCAGTACTTC
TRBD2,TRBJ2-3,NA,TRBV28,CASSLGTSGRGSNTQYF,TGTGCCAGCAGTTTAGGGACTAGCGGGAGAGGGTCGAATACGCAGTATTTT
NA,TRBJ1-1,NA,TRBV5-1,CASSLGTANTEAFF,TGCGCCAGCAGCTTGGGTACGGCGAACACTGAAGCTTTCTTT
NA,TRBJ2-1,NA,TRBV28,CASTLGGVKGYNEQFF,TGTGCCAGCACCTTAGGGGGAGTTAAAGGGTACAATGAGCAGTTCTTC
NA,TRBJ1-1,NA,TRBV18,CASSPFSYRVNTEAFF,TGTGCCAGCTCACCATTCTCCTATCGGGTGAACACTGAAGCTTTCTTT
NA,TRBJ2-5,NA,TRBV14,CASSPRRGGPSGETQYF,TGTGCCAGCAGCCCAAGACGTGGGGGGCCGAGTGGGGAGACCCAGTACTTC
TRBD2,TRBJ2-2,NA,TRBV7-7,CASSPQGGWATGELFF,TGTGCCAGCAGCCCCCAGGGAGGGTGGGCCACCGGGGAGCTGTTTTTT
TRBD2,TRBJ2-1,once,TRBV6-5,CASSYAGTSGQNEQFF,TGTGCCAGCAGTTACGCCGGGACTAGCGGGCAAAATGAGCAGTTCTTC
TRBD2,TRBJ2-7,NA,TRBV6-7,CASSSHGVAGAYEQYF,TGTGCCAGCAGTTCCCATGGGGTAGCGGGAGCTTACGAGCAGTACTTC
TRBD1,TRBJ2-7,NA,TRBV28,CASSSAATGGYEQYF,TGTGCCAGCAGTTCAGCTGCGACAGGGGGCTACGAGCAGTACTTC
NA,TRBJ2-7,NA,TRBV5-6,CASSLTGYEQYF,TGTGCCAGCAGCTTGACCGGCTACGAGCAGTACTTC
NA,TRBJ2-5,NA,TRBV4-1,CASSQGAQETQYF,TGCGCCAGCAGCCAAGGGGCGCAGGAGACCCAGTACTTC
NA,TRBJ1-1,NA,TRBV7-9,CASSRQHLNTEAFF,TGTGCCAGCAGCCGACAGCATTTGAACACTGAAGCTTTCTTT
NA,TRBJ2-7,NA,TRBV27,CASKRVPSYEQYF,TGTGCCAGCAAGAGGGTCCCCTCCTACGAGCAGTACTTC
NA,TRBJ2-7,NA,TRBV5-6,CASSLGFVAGYEQYF,TGTGCCAGCAGCCTCGGCTTTGTCGCGGGTTACGAGCAGTACTTC
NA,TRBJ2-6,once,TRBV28,CASSLSQGTYGANVLTF,TGTGCCAGCAGTTTATCCCAGGGAACATATGGGGCCAACGTCCTGACTTTC
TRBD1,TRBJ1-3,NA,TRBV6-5,CAARDRVHTIYF,TGTGCCGCCCGGGACAGGGTACACACCATATATTTT
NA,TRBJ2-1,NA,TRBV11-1,CASSLASVTYNEQFF,TGTGCCAGCAGCTTGGCTAGCGTAACCTACAATGAGCAGTTCTTC
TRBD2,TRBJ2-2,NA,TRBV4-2,CASSQYDLRTSGYGELFF,TGTGCCAGCAGCCAATACGACCTGAGGACTAGCGGGTACGGGGAGCTGTTTTTT
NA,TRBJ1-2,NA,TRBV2,CASSPTFLNYGYTF,TGTGCCAGCAGCCCGACTTTTCTTAACTATGGCTACACCTTC
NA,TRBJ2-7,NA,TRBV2,CASSEVYEQYF,TGTGCCAGCAGTGAGGTATACGAGCAGTACTTC
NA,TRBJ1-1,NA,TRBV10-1,CASSENPTDTEAFF,TGCGCCAGCAGTGAGAACCCGACGGACACTGAAGCTTTCTTT
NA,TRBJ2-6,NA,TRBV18,CASSPSATRVSGANVLTF,TGTGCCAGCTCACCATCTGCGACACGAGTCTCTGGGGCCAACGTCCTGACTTTC